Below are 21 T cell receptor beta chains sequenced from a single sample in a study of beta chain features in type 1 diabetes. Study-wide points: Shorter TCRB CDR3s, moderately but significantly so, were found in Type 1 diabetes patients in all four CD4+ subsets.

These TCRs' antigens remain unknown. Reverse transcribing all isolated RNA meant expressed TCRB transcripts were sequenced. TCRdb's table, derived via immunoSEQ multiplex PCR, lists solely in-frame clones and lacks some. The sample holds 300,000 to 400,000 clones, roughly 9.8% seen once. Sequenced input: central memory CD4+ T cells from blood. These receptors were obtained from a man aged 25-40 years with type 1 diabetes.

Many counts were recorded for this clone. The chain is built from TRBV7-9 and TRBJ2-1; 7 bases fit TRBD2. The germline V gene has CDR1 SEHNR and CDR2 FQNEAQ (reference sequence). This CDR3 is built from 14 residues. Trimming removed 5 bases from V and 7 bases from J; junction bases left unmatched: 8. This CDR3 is CASSALAEGNEQFF. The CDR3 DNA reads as TGTGCCAGCAGCGCTCTAGCGGAGGGGAATGAGCAGTTCTTC. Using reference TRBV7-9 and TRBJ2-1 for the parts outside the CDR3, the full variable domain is DTGVSQNPRHKITKRGQNVTFRCDPISEHNRLYWYRQTLGQGPEFLTYFQNEAQLEKSRLLSDRFSAERPKGSFSTLEIQRTEQGDSAMYLCASSALAEGNEQFFGPGTRLTVL.

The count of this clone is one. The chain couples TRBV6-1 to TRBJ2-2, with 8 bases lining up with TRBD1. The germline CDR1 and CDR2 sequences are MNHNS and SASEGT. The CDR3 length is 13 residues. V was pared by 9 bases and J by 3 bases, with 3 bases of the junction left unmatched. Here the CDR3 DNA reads TGTGCCAGTTACAGGGGGTACACCGGGGAGCTGTTTTTT. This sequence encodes CASYRGYTGELFF.

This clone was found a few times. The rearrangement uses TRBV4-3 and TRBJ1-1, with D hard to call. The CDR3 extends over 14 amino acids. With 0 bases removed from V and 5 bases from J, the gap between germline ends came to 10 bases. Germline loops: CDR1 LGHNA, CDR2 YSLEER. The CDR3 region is CASSQETFGTEAFF. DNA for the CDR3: TGCGCCAGCAGCCAAGAAACTTTTGGGACTGAAGCTTTCTTT.

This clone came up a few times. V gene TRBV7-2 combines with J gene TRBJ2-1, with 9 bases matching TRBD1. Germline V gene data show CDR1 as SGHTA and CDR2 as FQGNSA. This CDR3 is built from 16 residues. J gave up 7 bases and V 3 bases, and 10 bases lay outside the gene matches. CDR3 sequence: CASSFAAGQGDNEQFF. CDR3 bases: TGTGCCAGCAGCTTTGCCGCGGGACAGGGAGATAATGAGCAGTTCTTC.

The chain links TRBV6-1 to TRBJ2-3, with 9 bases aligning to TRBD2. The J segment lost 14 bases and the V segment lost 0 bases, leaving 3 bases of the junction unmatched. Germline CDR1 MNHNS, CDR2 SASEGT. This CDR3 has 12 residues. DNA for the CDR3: TGTGCCAGCAGTGAAGCTAGCGGGAGTCCGTATTTT. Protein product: CASSEASGSPYF.

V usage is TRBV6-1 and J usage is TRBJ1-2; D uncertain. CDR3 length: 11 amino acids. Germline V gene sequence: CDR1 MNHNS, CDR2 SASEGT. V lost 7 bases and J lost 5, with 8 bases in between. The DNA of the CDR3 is TGTGCCAGCACCGATGGGTATGGCTACACCTTC. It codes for CASTDGYGYTF.

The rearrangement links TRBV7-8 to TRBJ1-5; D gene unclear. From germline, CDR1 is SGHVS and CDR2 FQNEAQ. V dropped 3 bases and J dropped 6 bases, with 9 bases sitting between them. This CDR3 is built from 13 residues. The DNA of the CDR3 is TGTGCCAGCAGCTTCAGCGAGCGTCAGCCCCAGCATTTT. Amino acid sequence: CASSFSERQPQHF.

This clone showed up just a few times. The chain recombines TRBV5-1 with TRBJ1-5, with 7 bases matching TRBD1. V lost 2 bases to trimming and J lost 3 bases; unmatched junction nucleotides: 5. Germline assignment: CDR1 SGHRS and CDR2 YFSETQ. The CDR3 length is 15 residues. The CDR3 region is CASSLTGAINQPQHF. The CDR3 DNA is TGCGCCAGCAGCTTAACAGGGGCCATCAATCAGCCCCAGCATTTT.

The DNA for the CDR3 is TGCGCCAGCAGCCAAACCGAGACAGGGGGGGGCTATGGCTACACCTTC. Amino acids: CASSQTETGGGYGYTF. This sequence joins TRBV4-3 and TRBJ1-2, with TRBD1 matching 9 bases. The CDR3 extends over 16 amino acids. CDR1 and CDR2 (germline): LGHNA, YSLEER. V lost 2 bases, J lost 4 bases, and 8 bases stayed unmatched.

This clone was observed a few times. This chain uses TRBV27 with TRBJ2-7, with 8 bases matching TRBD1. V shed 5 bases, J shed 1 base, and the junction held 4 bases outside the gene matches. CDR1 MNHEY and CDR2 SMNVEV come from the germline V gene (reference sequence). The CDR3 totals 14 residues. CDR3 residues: CASSQDRVSYEQYF. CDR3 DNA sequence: TGTGCCAGCAGTCAGGACAGGGTTTCCTACGAGCAGTACTTC.

The CDR3 DNA reads as TGTGCCAGCAGCCGAGGGAGGAGCCAAGAGACCCAGTACTTC. Translated, it gives CASSRGRSQETQYF. This chain joins TRBV7-2 and TRBJ2-5; D is perhaps TRBD2 (6 bases). Trimming cost V 5 bases and J 1 base, with 11 bases left between them. This CDR3 comprises 14 residues. From germline, CDR1 is SGHTA and CDR2 FQGNSA.

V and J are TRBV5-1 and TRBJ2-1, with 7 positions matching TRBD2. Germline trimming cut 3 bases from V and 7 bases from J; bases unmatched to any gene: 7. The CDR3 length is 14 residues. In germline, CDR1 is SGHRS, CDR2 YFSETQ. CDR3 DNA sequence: TGCGCCAGCAGCTCCTTAGCGGGTGGAAATGAGCAGTTCTTC. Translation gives CASSSLAGGNEQFF.

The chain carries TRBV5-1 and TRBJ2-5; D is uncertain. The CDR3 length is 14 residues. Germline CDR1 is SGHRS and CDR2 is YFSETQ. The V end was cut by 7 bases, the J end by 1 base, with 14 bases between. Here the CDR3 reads CASRSTDTQETQYF. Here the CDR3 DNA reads TGCGCCAGCCGATCGACCGATACCCAAGAGACCCAGTACTTC.

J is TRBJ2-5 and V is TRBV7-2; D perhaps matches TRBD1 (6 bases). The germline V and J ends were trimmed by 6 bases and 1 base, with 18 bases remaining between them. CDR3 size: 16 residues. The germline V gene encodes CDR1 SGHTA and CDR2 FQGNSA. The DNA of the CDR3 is TGTGCCAGCAGTACAGCCCAACAGGGTCCCCAAGAGACCCAGTACTTC. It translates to CASSTAQQGPQETQYF. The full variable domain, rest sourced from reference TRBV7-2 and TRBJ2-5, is GAGVSQSPSNKVTEKGKDVELRCDPISGHTALYWYRQSLGQGLEFLIYFQGNSAPDKSGLPSDRFSAERTGGSVSTLTIQRTQQEDSAVYLCASSTAQQGPQETQYFGPGTRLLVL.

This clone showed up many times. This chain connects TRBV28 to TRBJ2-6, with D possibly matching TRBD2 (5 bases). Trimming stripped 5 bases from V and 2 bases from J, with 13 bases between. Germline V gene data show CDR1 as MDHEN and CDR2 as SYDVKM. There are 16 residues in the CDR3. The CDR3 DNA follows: TGTGCCAGCAGTCAAAGCGGAGTAACTGGGGCCAACGTCCTGACTTTC. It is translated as CASSQSGVTGANVLTF.

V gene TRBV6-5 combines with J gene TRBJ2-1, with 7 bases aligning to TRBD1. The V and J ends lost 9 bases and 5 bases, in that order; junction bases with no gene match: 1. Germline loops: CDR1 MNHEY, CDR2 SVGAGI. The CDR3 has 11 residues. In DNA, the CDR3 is TGTGCCAGTACAGGGGACAATGAGCAGTTCTTC. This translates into CASTGDNEQFF.

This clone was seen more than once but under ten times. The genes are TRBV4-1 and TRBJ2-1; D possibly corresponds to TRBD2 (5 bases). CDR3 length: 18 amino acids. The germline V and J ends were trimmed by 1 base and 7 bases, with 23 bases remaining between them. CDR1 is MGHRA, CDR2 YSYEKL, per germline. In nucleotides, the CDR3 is TGCGCCAGCAGCCAAGGCTCTCTAGGATTCGGGATTCGTAATGAGCAGTTCTTC. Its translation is CASSQGSLGFGIRNEQFF.

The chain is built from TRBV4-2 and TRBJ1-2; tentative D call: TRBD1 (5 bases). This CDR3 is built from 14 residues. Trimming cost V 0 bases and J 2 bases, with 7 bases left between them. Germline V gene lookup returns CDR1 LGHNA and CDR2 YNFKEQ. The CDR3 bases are TGTGCCAGCAGCCAAGAAGAGGGGAACTATGGCTACACCTTC. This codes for CASSQEEGNYGYTF.

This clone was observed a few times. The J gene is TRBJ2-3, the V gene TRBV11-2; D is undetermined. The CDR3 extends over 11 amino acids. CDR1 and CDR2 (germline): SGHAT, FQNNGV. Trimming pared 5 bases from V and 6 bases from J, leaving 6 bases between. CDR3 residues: CASSPLDTQYF. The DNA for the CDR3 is TGTGCCAGCAGCCCCTTGGATACGCAGTATTTT.

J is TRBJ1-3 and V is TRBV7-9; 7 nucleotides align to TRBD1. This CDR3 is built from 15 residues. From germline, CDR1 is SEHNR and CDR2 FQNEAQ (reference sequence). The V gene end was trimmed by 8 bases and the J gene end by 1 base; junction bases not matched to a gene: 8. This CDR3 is CASGSRDSSGNTIYF. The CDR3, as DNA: TGTGCCAGCGGCTCTCGGGACAGTTCTGGAAACACCATATATTTT.

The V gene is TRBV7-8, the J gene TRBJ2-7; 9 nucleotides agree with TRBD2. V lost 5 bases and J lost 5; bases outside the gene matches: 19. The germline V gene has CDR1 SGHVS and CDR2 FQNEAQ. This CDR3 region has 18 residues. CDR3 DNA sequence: TGTGCCAGCAGCCCTCCTCGGCGAATAGCGGGAGTTCATCACGAGCAGTACTTC. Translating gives CASSPPRRIAGVHHEQYF. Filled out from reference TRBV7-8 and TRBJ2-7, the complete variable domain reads GAGVSQSPRYKVAKRGQDVALRCDPISGHVSLFWYQQALGQGPEFLTYFQNEAQLDKSGLPSDRFFAERPEGSVSTLKIQRTQQEDSAVYLCASSPPRRIAGVHHEQYFGPGTRLTVT.